This TCR beta chain derives from a study of shared clonotypes between healthy human individuals. Per germline, CDR1 SEHNR and CDR2 FQNEAQ (reference sequence). V was shortened by 2 bases and J by 5 bases, with 11 bases between the two germline ends. This CDR3 has 14 residues. In regard to this clone: Its matching antigen is unknown.

General observations from the study: An anticipated effect of sequencing depth on clonotype sharing among donors was recognized. Non-shared clonotypes displayed generation probabilities falling below those of clonotypes present in all four donors. Naive subsets generally exceeded memory subsets in estimated richness.

Data came from immunoSEQ multiplex PCR; TCRdb stores just in-frame clones and leaves some out. The profile shows roughly 520,000 clones, roughly 95% of them singletons. The chain joins TRBV7-9 to TRBJ2-3; a possible D gene is TRBD1 (6 bases). The TCR was taken from a woman aged 30 to 39 in good health. The sequenced sample was naive CD4+ T cells sorted from blood. The subset is: CD45RA+ positively selected. For the CDR3, the DNA is TGTGCCAGCAGCTTAACAGGGCCGGTAGATACGCAGTATTTT. Residues: CASSLTGPVDTQYF.